Following are 7 T cell receptor beta chains from one sample sequenced in a study of identical twins. TCRdb re-derived calls from the 5' RACE reads in MiXCR, one entry per CDR3 protein. The sample holds around 450,000 distinct CDR3 sequences, about 14% seen once. In addition, the sample was reused for a study of yellow fever vaccine responses in identical twins.

Sequencing was performed on CD4+ T cells sorted from blood. Receptors were obtained from a woman aged 18-35 years in good health.

The chain carries TRBV4-2 and TRBJ1-4, with TRBD1 matching 7 bases. The CDR3 covers 14 residues. V was clipped by 4 bases and J by 8 bases; unmatched bases: 7. Germline CDR1 and CDR2: LGHNA and YNFKEQ. The CDR3 nucleotides read TGTGCCAGCAGCCCCTACAGGGGAGGGGAAAAACTGTTTTTT. Translating it yields CASSPYRGGEKLFF.

This clonotype was detected many times. The genes are TRBV12-3 or TRBV12-4 and TRBJ2-5; no definite D call. The CDR3 extends over 14 amino acids. The V and J ends lost 3 bases and 4 bases respectively, with 12 bases between them. The CDR3 region is CASSFPTGGETQYF. CDR3 DNA sequence: TGTGCCAGCAGTTTCCCGACGGGTGGAGAGACCCAGTACTTC.

The V call is TRBV28, the J call TRBJ2-5; no clear D. The V gene lost 5 bases and the J gene lost 1 base, with 8 bases spanning the gap. This CDR3 has 13 amino acids. From germline, CDR1 is MDHEN and CDR2 SYDVKM. CDR3 residues: CASSPPFQETQYF. The CDR3 coding sequence is TGTGCCAGCAGTCCGCCCTTCCAAGAGACCCAGTACTTC.

The V call is TRBV5-1, the J call TRBJ2-7, with 7 bases aligning to TRBD2. Germline assignment: CDR1 SGHRS and CDR2 YFSETQ. This CDR3 comprises 13 residues. After removal of 7 bases from V and 3 bases from J, the junction contained 7 bases not matched to a gene. The CDR3 region is CASGREGNYEQYF. The DNA for the CDR3 is TGCGCCAGCGGGAGGGAGGGGAACTACGAGCAGTACTTC.

The chain carries TRBV2 and TRBJ2-2; D is possibly TRBD1 (6 bases). Deletions cut 5 bases from V and 0 bases from J, with 16 bases between. The CDR3 extends over 17 amino acids. Germline CDR1 reads SNHLY; CDR2 reads FYNNEI. CDR3 region: CASSKRGTLANTGELFF. For the CDR3, the DNA is TGTGCCAGCAGTAAAAGGGGGACACTCGCGAACACCGGGGAGCTGTTTTTT.

This clonotype was seen a few times. The rearrangement links TRBV5-1 to TRBJ1-4, with unresolved D. Trimming took 0 bases from V and 7 from J, leaving 4 bases between them. The CDR3 contains 12 residues. The germline gives CDR1 SGHRS, CDR2 YFSETQ. The CDR3 coding sequence is TGCGCCAGCAGCTTGGACGGTGAAAAACTGTTTTTT. Encoded protein: CASSLDGEKLFF. The variable domain in full, with the rest retrieved from reference TRBV5-1 and TRBJ1-4, is KAGVTQTPRYLIKTRGQQVTLSCSPISGHRSVSWYQQTPGQGLQFLFEYFSETQRNKGNFPGRFSGRQFSNSRSEMNVSTLELGDSALYLCASSLDGEKLFFGSGTQLSVL.

This clonotype has a handful of counts. The V and J genes are TRBV5-5 and TRBJ2-7; 9 bases match TRBD1. The V and J ends lost 3 bases and 5 bases, in that order; junction bases with no gene match: 3. The CDR3 is made up of 13 amino acids. Germline-derived CDR1 and CDR2 are SGHKS and YYEKEE (reference sequence). This chain's CDR3 is CASSSGTGNEQYF. CDR3 DNA sequence: TGTGCCAGCAGCTCCGGGACAGGGAACGAGCAGTACTTC.